The entry below describes one TCR beta chain. The sample is drawn from a study of blood T cell repertoires in COVID-19. The wider study: Both acute and convalescent COVID-19 samples were obtained from the United States, Italy and Spain. T cells, B-cell-depleted T cells, or PBMCs supplied cDNA or gDNA.

Authors' methods: Reference gene primers were amplified, and this amplification served to estimate nucleated cell counts. Generated by immunoSEQ multiplex PCR, the TCRdb table keeps only in-frame clones and is missing some. V, J and clone size are taken as reported in that table, and D and trimming were inferred from the DNA itself. Of 200,000 to 300,000 clones in the sample, more than 70% were seen once. Trimming left V 6 bases short and J 8 bases short, with 8 bases between. Germline CDR1 reads DFQATT; CDR2 reads SNEGSKA (reference sequence). This CDR3 region has 10 residues. This rearrangement joins TRBV20-1 to TRBJ2-1; a weak D match, TRBD2 (6 bases). This TCR derives from a woman aged 40 to 55 who had recovered from COVID-19. The sample was peripheral blood. Written as DNA, the CDR3 is TGCAGTGCCCAGCGGGATGAGCAGTTCTTC. Amino acid sequence: CSAQRDEQFF.